Listed below are T cell receptor beta chains from one sample, sequenced in a study of blood T cells in healthy people across ages. TCRdb called the 5' RACE reads again in MiXCR, with one record for every CDR3 protein. The sample has hundreds of thousands of distinct CDR3 sequences, about 42% seen once. The specimen was blood. The receptors come from a man in his 60s in good health. Each CDR3 is given with its conserved first and last residue.

v_call: TRBV7-2; cdr3_length: 15; j_call: TRBJ1-2; cdr3_aa: CASTFFEGANYGYTF
v_call: TRBV4-3; cdr3_length: 14; j_call: TRBJ1-2; cdr3_aa: CASSFEVENYGYTF
v_call: TRBV6-5; cdr3_length: 15; j_call: TRBJ2-3; cdr3_aa: CASSSRVLGTDTQYF
v_call: TRBV20-1; cdr3_length: 12; j_call: TRBJ2-1; cdr3_aa: CSAPRNYNEQFF
v_call: TRBV2; cdr3_length: 11; j_call: TRBJ2-1; cdr3_aa: CASRESNEQFF
v_call: TRBV3-1; cdr3_length: 15; j_call: TRBJ2-1; cdr3_aa: CASSQIAGGHYEQFF
v_call: TRBV20-1; cdr3_length: 13; j_call: TRBJ1-4; cdr3_aa: CSARWGVDEKLFF
v_call: TRBV6-5; cdr3_length: 15; j_call: TRBJ2-7; cdr3_aa: CASSYVDRGSSEQYF
v_call: TRBV4-3; cdr3_length: 17; j_call: TRBJ2-5; cdr3_aa: CASSQDPPTGIQETQYF
v_call: TRBV20-1; cdr3_length: 14; j_call: TRBJ2-7; cdr3_aa: CSAEVGVTSYEQYF
v_call: TRBV3-1; cdr3_length: 20; j_call: TRBJ2-1; cdr3_aa: CASSQAPYRGRIGSYNEQFF
v_call: TRBV30; cdr3_length: 13; j_call: TRBJ2-1; cdr3_aa: CAWSRENYNEQFF
v_call: TRBV5-1; cdr3_length: 14; j_call: TRBJ2-7; cdr3_aa: CASSPGIFTYEQYF
v_call: TRBV6-5; cdr3_length: 15; j_call: TRBJ2-5; cdr3_aa: CASRRDTGFQETQYF
v_call: TRBV4-3; cdr3_length: 16; j_call: TRBJ2-1; cdr3_aa: CASSQDWPSKSNEQFF
v_call: TRBV6-5; cdr3_length: 13; j_call: TRBJ2-5; cdr3_aa: CASSYEDLGTQYF
v_call: TRBV6-5; cdr3_length: 15; j_call: TRBJ1-2; cdr3_aa: CASSYSSRGTYGCTF
v_call: TRBV3-1; cdr3_length: 15; j_call: TRBJ2-7; cdr3_aa: CASSQFGTVVGEQYF
v_call: TRBV5-6; cdr3_length: 16; j_call: TRBJ2-5; cdr3_aa: CAISLGQRITQETQYF
v_call: TRBV7-2; cdr3_length: 16; j_call: TRBJ2-1; cdr3_aa: CASSLEGAGGYNEQFF
v_call: TRBV30; cdr3_length: 12; j_call: TRBJ1-1; cdr3_aa: CAWAGGSTEAFF
v_call: TRBV6-5; cdr3_length: 13; j_call: TRBJ1-6; cdr3_aa: CASNNVGDSPLHF
v_call: TRBV11-2; cdr3_length: 15; j_call: TRBJ1-2; cdr3_aa: CASSGAGLANYGYTF
v_call: TRBV7-8; cdr3_length: 13; j_call: TRBJ2-1; cdr3_aa: CASASGVNNEQFF
v_call: TRBV2; cdr3_length: 11; j_call: TRBJ2-1; cdr3_aa: CASSGYNEQFF
v_call: TRBV30; cdr3_length: 14; j_call: TRBJ2-2; cdr3_aa: CAWIRPPNTGELFF
v_call: TRBV16; cdr3_length: 14; j_call: TRBJ1-1; cdr3_aa: CASSQWRTSTEAFF
v_call: TRBV29-1; cdr3_length: 12; j_call: TRBJ1-1; cdr3_aa: CSVEQVNTEAFF
v_call: TRBV13; cdr3_length: 15; j_call: TRBJ2-3; cdr3_aa: CASSGMGPTLGTQYF
v_call: TRBV5-5; cdr3_length: 12; j_call: TRBJ2-7; cdr3_aa: CASSAKGYEQYF
v_call: TRBV2; cdr3_length: 14; j_call: TRBJ1-6; cdr3_aa: CASSEEGKNSPLHF
v_call: TRBV7-8; cdr3_length: 13; j_call: TRBJ1-2; cdr3_aa: CASSSNRQGGYTF
v_call: TRBV12-3/TRBV12-4; cdr3_length: 16; j_call: TRBJ1-2; cdr3_aa: CASSASGTGDLYGYTF
v_call: TRBV24-1; cdr3_length: 19; j_call: TRBJ1-4; cdr3_aa: CATSDLDGGTAPTNEKLFF
v_call: TRBV11-2; cdr3_length: 19; j_call: TRBJ2-3; cdr3_aa: CASSLPTSGKGTSTDTQYF
v_call: TRBV5-1; cdr3_length: 17; j_call: TRBJ2-6; cdr3_aa: CASSRRDSHSGANVLTF
v_call: TRBV7-2; cdr3_length: 15; j_call: TRBJ1-4; cdr3_aa: CASSLARQGGEKLFF
v_call: TRBV7-2; cdr3_length: 14; j_call: TRBJ2-7; cdr3_aa: CASSRDRFSYEQYF
v_call: TRBV21-1; cdr3_length: 15; j_call: TRBJ1-4; cdr3_aa: CASSIKGLPSEKLFF
v_call: TRBV5-5; cdr3_length: 13; j_call: TRBJ1-6; cdr3_aa: CASSLVGNSPLHF
v_call: TRBV6-2/TRBV6-3; cdr3_length: 13; j_call: TRBJ2-5; cdr3_aa: CASTTGMRGTQYF
v_call: TRBV28; cdr3_length: 18; j_call: TRBJ2-5; cdr3_aa: CATNFPSKGGGFQETQYF